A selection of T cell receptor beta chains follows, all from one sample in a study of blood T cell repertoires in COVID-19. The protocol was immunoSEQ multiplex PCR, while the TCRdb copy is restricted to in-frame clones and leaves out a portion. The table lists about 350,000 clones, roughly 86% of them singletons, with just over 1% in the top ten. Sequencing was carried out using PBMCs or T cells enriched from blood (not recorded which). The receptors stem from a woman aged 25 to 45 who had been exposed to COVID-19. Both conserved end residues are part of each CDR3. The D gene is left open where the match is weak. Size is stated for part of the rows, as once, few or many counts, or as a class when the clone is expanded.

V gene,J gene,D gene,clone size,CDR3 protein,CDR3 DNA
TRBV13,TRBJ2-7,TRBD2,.,CASSLGSGRSMAHEQYF,TGTGCCAGCAGCTTAGGTAGCGGGAGGTCGATGGCCCACGAGCAGTACTTC
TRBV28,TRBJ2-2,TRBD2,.,CASRPPGTSLNTGELFF,TGTGCCAGCAGACCCCCCGGGACTAGCCTGAACACCGGGGAGCTGTTTTTT
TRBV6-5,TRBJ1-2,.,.,CASTSWTSGNYGYTF,TGTGCCAGCACCTCTTGGACAAGTGGTAACTATGGCTACACCTTC
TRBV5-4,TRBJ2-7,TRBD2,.,CASSIPAGEGQEQYF,TGTGCCAGCAGCATCCCAGCGGGAGAGGGTCAGGAGCAGTACTTC
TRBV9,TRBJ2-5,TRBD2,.,CASSSRGGEVQETQYF,TGTGCCAGCAGCTCCCGCGGGGGGGAGGTCCAAGAGACCCAGTACTTC
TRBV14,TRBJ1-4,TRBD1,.,CASSQTYPTGKNEKLFF,TGTGCCAGCAGCCAAACCTATCCGACAGGGAAAAATGAAAAACTGTTTTTT
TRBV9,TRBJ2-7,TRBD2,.,CASSPGLADYEQYF,TGTGCCAGCAGCCCGGGACTAGCTGATTACGAGCAGTACTTC
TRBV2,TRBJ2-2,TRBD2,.,CASVKGTSGRAVAGELFF,TGTGCCAGCGTTAAGGGGACTAGCGGGAGGGCCGTTGCCGGGGAGCTGTTTTTT
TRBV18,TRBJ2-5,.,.,CASSREKETQYF,TGTGCCAGCTCACGGGAGAAAGAGACCCAGTACTTC
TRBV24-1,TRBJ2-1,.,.,CATSNAAGVYNEQFF,TGTGCCACCAGTAACGCGGCCGGAGTATACAATGAGCAGTTCTTC
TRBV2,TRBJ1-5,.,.,CASRRDQPQHF,TGTGCCAGCAGGAGGGATCAGCCCCAGCATTTT
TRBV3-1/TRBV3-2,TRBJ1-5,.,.,CASSQDLVRNQPQHF,TGTGCCAGCAGCCAAGATCTCGTGCGGAATCAGCCCCAGCATTTT
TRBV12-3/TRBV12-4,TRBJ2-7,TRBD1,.,CASSDRVGQYF,TGTGCCAGCAGCGACAGGGTCGGGCAGTACTTC
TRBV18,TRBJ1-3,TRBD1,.,CASSLLSGTGESGNTIYF,TGTGCCAGCTCACTTCTTTCCGGGACAGGGGAGTCTGGAAACACCATATATTTT
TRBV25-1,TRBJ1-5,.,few,CASSGPGGNQPQHF,TGTGCCAGCAGTGGCCCCGGGGGCAATCAGCCCCAGCATTTT
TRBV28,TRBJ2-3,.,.,CASSERDIRLTQYF,TGTGCCAGCAGTGAGAGGGACATTCGCCTTACGCAGTATTTT
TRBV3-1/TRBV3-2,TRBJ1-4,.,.,CASSQGVRGPNEKLFF,TGTGCCAGCAGCCAAGGGGTCAGGGGTCCTAATGAAAAACTGTTTTTT
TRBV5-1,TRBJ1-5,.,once,CASSADGNQPQHF,TGCGCCAGCAGCGCAGACGGGAATCAGCCCCAGCATTTT
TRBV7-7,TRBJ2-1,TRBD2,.,CASSLSGSSYNEQFF,TGTGCTAGCAGCTTAAGCGGGAGCTCCTACAATGAGCAGTTCTTC
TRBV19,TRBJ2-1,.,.,CASSISDRSYNEQFF,TGTGCCAGTAGTATCTCCGACAGGTCTTACAATGAGCAGTTCTTC
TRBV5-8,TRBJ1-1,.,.,CASSLSGTEAFF,TGTGCCAGCAGCTTGTCGGGCACTGAAGCTTTCTTT
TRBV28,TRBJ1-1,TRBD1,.,CASSETWGQDEAFF,TGTGCCAGCAGCGAAACCTGGGGACAGGATGAAGCTTTCTTT
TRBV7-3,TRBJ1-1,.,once,CASSPGHQNTEAFF,TGTGCCAGCAGCCCCGGACACCAGAACACTGAAGCTTTCTTT
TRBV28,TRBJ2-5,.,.,CASGTGETQYF,TGTGCCAGCGGGACTGGGGAGACCCAGTACTTC
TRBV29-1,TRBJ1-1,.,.,CSVTWGGNTEAFF,TGCAGCGTGACATGGGGGGGGAACACTGAAGCTTTCTTT
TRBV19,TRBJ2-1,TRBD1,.,CASSPRTGIYNEQFF,TGTGCCAGTAGTCCTAGGACAGGGATTTACAATGAGCAGTTCTTC
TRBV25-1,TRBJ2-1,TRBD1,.,CASSVPTGTGGNDEQFF,TGTGCCAGCAGTGTTCCTACGGGGACAGGGGGCAACGATGAGCAGTTCTTC
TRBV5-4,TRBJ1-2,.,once,CASSLAGELGALYGYTF,TGTGCCAGCAGCTTGGCGGGCGAGTTGGGGGCCCTTTATGGCTACACCTTC
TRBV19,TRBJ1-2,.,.,CASSMAGFYGYTF,TGTGCCAGTAGTATGGCAGGGTTCTATGGCTACACCTTC
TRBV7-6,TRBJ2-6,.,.,CASSLGGGTSSGANVLTF,TGTGCCAGCAGCTTAGGGGGCGGCACCAGCTCTGGGGCCAACGTCCTGACTTTC
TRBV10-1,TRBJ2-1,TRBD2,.,CASTNPGLAGDNEQFF,TGCGCCAGCACCAATCCGGGACTAGCGGGAGACAATGAGCAGTTCTTC
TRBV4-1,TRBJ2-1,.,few,CASSQESMGGGRNEQFF,TGCGCCAGCAGCCAAGAAAGTATGGGAGGGGGACGGAATGAGCAGTTCTTC
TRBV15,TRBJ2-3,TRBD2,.,CATSGQRGDTQYF,TGTGCCACCAGCGGCCAGCGGGGAGATACGCAGTATTTT
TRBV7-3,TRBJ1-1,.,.,CASSLLGGPAFF,TGTGCCAGCAGCTTACTAGGGGGACCAGCTTTCTTT
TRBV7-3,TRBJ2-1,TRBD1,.,CASSGLQGALPNEQFF,TGTGCCAGCAGCGGACTGCAGGGGGCCCTACCCAATGAGCAGTTCTTC
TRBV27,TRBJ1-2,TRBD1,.,CASSPWTGGGYTF,TGTGCCAGCAGTCCATGGACAGGGGGAGGCTACACCTTC
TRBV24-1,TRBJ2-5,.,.,CATSGSLGGVETQYF,TGTGCCACCAGTGGCTCGCTTGGCGGCGTGGAGACCCAGTACTTC
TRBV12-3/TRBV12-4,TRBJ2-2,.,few,CASKTENTGELFF,TGTGCCAGCAAGACAGAGAACACCGGGGAGCTGTTTTTT
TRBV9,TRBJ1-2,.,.,CASTTTGTTFSGYTF,TGTGCCAGCACCACCACCGGGACAACCTTCTCTGGCTACACCTTC
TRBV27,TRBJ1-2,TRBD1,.,CASSTEGAGGLFYGYTF,TGTGCCAGCAGCACGGAAGGGGCAGGGGGCCTTTTCTATGGCTACACCTTC
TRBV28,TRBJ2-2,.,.,CASMRTGGFSGELFF,TGTGCCAGCATGAGGACCGGCGGGTTCTCCGGGGAGCTGTTTTTT
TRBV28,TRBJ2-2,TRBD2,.,CATFPPLLAGGRAGELFF,TGTGCCACCTTCCCCCCTCTGCTGGCGGGAGGGAGGGCCGGGGAGCTGTTTTTT
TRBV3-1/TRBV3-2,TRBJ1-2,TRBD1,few,CASSQARDSYGYTF,TGTGCCAGCAGCCAAGCACGGGACAGCTATGGCTACACCTTC
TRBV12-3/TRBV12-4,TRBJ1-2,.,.,CASGRNYGYTF,TGTGCCAGCGGGAGGAACTATGGCTACACCTTC
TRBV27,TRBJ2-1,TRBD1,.,CASSHRGAEAPEQFF,TGTGCCAGCAGTCACAGGGGGGCGGAGGCCCCTGAGCAGTTCTTC
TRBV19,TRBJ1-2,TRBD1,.,CASSRETGSQGYTF,TGTGCCAGTAGTAGAGAGACAGGGTCTCAGGGCTACACCTTC
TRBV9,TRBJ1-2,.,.,CASSVVAGQGGYTF,TGTGCCAGCAGCGTAGTGGCAGGGCAGGGCGGCTACACCTTC
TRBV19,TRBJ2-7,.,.,CASSTLGTPYEQYF,TGTGCCAGTAGTACCCTCGGGACTCCCTACGAGCAGTACTTC
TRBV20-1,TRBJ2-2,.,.,CSVSAGELFF,TGCAGTGTATCGGCCGGGGAGCTGTTTTTT
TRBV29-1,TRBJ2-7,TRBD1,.,CSVVPGTGGFYEQYF,TGCAGCGTGGTTCCCGGGACAGGGGGCTTCTACGAGCAGTACTTC
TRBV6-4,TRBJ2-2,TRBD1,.,CASSDSVGTGLAGELFF,TGTGCCAGCAGTGACTCTGTGGGGACAGGGCTTGCCGGGGAGCTGTTTTTT
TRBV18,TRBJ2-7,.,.,CASSPPEKYEQYF,TGTGCCAGCTCACCACCGGAGAAGTACGAGCAGTACTTC
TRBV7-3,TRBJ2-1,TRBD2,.,CASSRLAGGEQFF,TGTGCCAGCAGCCGGCTAGCGGGAGGAGAGCAGTTCTTC
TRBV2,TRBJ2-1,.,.,CASSEGLGGEQFF,TGTGCCAGCAGTGAGGGTCTGGGAGGTGAGCAGTTCTTC
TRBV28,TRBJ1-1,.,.,CASSADSMNTEAFF,TGTGCCAGCAGTGCTGACAGCATGAACACTGAAGCTTTCTTT